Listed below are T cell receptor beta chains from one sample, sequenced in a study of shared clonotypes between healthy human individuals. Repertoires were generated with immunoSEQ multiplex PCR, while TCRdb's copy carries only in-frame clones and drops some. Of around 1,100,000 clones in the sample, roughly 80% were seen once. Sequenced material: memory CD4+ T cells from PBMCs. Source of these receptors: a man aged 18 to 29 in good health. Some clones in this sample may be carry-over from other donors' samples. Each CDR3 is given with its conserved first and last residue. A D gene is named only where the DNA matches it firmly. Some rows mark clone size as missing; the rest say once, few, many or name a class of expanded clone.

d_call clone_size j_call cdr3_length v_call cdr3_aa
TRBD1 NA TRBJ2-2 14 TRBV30 CAWARGFGTGELFF
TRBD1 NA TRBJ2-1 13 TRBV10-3 CAIRGTGVPEQFF
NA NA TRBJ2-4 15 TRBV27 CASSTTKAAKNIQYF
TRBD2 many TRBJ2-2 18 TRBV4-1 CASSQGGLAGVGTGELFF
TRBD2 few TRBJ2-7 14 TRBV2 CASSITSGIYEQYF
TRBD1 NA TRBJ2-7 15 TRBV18 CASSPGTGHRGEQYF
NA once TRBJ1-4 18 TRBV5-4 CASSLGPAEMVGGEKLFF
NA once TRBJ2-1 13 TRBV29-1 CSVEEIVGNEQFF
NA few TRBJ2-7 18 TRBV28 CASTLGPLGRAISYEQYF
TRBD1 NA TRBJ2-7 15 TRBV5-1 CASKPGTGGYHEQYF
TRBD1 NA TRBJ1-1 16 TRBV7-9 CASREGQGFMNTEAFF
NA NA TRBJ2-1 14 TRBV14 CASSQMSPYNEQFF
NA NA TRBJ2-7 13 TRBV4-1 CASSQVGDYEQYF
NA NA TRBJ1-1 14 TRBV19 CASSRGQPNTEAFF
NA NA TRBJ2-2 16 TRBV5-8 CASSLDARRSTGELFF
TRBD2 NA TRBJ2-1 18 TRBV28 CASSQPRVREGRDNEQFF
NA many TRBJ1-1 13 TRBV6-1 CASKGELYTEAFF
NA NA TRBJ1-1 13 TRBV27 CASRPRAGAEAFF
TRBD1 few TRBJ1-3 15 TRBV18 CASSPQDRAGNTIYF
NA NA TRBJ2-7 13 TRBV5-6 CASSFGPGGEQYF
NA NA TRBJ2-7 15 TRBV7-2 CASSLAWGHNYEQYF
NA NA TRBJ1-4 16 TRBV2 CASRDDSLGTNEKLFF
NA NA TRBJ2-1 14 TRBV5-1 CASSPETSYNEQFF
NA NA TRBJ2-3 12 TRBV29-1 CSVIDHTDTQYF
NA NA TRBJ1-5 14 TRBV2 CASSAEVSNQPQHF
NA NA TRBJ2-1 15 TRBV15 CATSRDGSGRAEQFF
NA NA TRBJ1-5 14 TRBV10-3 CAISEDSTRQPQHF
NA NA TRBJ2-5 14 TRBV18 CASSPSPRGETQYF
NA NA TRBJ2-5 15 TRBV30 CAWTTQGLWGETQYF
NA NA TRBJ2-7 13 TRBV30 CAWSAQRANEQYF
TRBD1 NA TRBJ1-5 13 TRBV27 CARDRAPRRPQHF
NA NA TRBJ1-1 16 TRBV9 CASSVGAFLMNTEAFF
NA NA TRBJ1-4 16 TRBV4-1 CASSQATTATNEKLFF
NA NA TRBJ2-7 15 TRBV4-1 CASSQDEQGVWEQYF